Below are 22 T cell receptor beta chains sequenced from a single sample in a study of blood T cells in healthy people across ages. For the second PCR, which ran for roughly 7 to 11 cycles, a sample-barcoded 5' primer and a J-beta primer mix were used. TCRdb passed the 5' RACE reads through MiXCR, listing each CDR3 protein once. Of some 900,000 distinct CDR3 sequences listed, around 26% were seen once; the top ten hold around 16%. The specimen sequenced was blood. Every receptor here comes from an elderly woman in good health.

The table lists this clonotype with many counts. J is TRBJ1-2 and V is TRBV7-9; tentatively, D is TRBD1 (6 bases). The CDR3 sequence is 15 residues long. Germline V gene sequence: CDR1 SEHNR, CDR2 FQNEAQ (reference sequence). Trimming took 0 bases from V and 3 from J, leaving 11 bases between them. As DNA, the CDR3 is TGTGCCAGCAGCTTAGCGGGGGCCGAGGACTATGGCTACACCTTC. Translating it yields CASSLAGAEDYGYTF.

This clonotype appeared a single time. A junction end diverges from the germline sequence, so it may reflect a read error. The V and J genes are TRBV20-1 and TRBJ2-2, with 9 bases identical to TRBD1. Per germline, CDR1 DFQATT and CDR2 SNEGSKA (reference sequence). CDR3 length: 15 residues. CDR3 nucleotide sequence: TGCAGTGCTAGAGTCGGGACAGGGTACACCGGGGAGCGGTTTTTT. It translates to CSARVGTGYTGERFF.

This clonotype turned up a few times. The chain combines TRBV7-2 with TRBJ2-5; 12 nucleotides align to TRBD2. With 5 bases clipped from V and 11 bases from J, the junction kept 15 bases outside the gene matches. This CDR3 comprises 16 residues. Germline V gives CDR1 SGHTA, CDR2 FQGNSA. Here the CDR3 reads CASSPLTSGGRDEQYF. The CDR3 DNA is TGTGCCAGCAGCCCGCTAACTAGCGGGGGGAGGGATGAGCAGTACTTC.

The chain combines TRBV20-1 with TRBJ1-5; the match to TRBD1 covers 7 bases. This CDR3 has 14 amino acids. After removal of 5 bases from V and 6 bases from J, the junction contained 10 bases not matched to a gene. CDR1 is DFQATT and CDR2 is SNEGSKA in the germline V gene (reference sequence). The CDR3 coding sequence is TGCAGTGCTTCTGGACAGGTCCCGCTTCAGCCCCAGCATTTT. It codes for CSASGQVPLQPQHF.

This clonotype was counted a few times. One base away lies a much larger clone, so this may be a sequencing read error. V and J are TRBV5-1 and TRBJ2-1; possibly TRBD1 or TRBD2 for D (5 bases each). The V gene's germline CDR1 is SGHRS and CDR2 YFSETQ. The CDR3 length is 14 residues. V gave up 3 bases and J gave up 13 bases, with 20 bases separating them. The CDR3 nucleotides read TGCGCCAGCAGCTCCTTCACCGAAGGGGAGACCCAGTTCTTC. It encodes CASSSFTEGETQFF.

The chain has TRBV30 and TRBJ2-3; D is uncertain. Trimming shortened V by 4 bases and J by 5 bases, and 22 bases separated the two germline ends. This CDR3 comprises 16 residues. Germline values: CDR1 GTSNPN, CDR2 SVGIG (reference sequence). CDR3 DNA: TGTGCCTGGATCCCCCCTTCGAGCAAGGTTCGAGATACGCAGTATTTT. It specifies CAWIPPSSKVRDTQYF.

With respect to this clonotype: A much larger clone is a single base away; this may be a read error. V and J are TRBV5-1 and TRBJ1-5, with TRBD1 matching 7 bases. The germline V gene has CDR1 SGHRS and CDR2 YFSETQ. The CDR3 is 15 residues long. This CDR3 is CASNLLGQYNQPQHF. Here the CDR3 DNA reads TGCGCCAGCAACTTGTTGGGACAGTACAATCAGCCCCAGCATTTT. Full variable domain (remainder filled in from reference TRBV5-1 and TRBJ1-5): KAGVTQTPRYLIKTRGQQVTLSCSPISGHRSVSWYQQTPGQGLQFLFEYFSETQRNKGNFPGRFSGRQFSNSRSEMNVSTLELGDSALYLCASNLLGQYNQPQHFGDGTRLSIL.

This clonotype has a handful of counts. One base away lies a much larger clone, so this may be a sequencing read error. The gene calls are TRBV5-1 and TRBJ2-3; D is perhaps TRBD1 (6 bases). Trimming pared 3 bases from V and 5 bases from J, leaving 10 bases between. Germline V gene lookup returns CDR1 SGHRS and CDR2 YFSETQ. This CDR3 contains 13 residues. CDR3 in amino acids: CASSSDRQDTQYF. In nucleotides, the CDR3 is TGCGCCAGCAGCTCGGACAGACAAGATACGCAGTATTTT.

As for this clonotype: An end of the junction does not agree with germline; a read error may underlie this. The CDR3 loop reads CASSALIGATYNGQFF. As DNA, the CDR3 is TGCGCCAGCAGCGCATTAATTGGCGCCACCTACAATGGGCAGTTCTTC. This rearrangement joins TRBV5-1 to TRBJ2-1, with D hard to call. Germline lookup yields CDR1 SGHRS and CDR2 YFSETQ. The CDR3 extends over 16 amino acids.

There are a few counts of this clonotype. V gene TRBV30 combines with J gene TRBJ1-5, with D possibly TRBD1 on 5 matching bases. V was shortened by 3 bases and J by 7 bases, with 13 bases between the two germline ends. The germline CDR1 and CDR2 sequences are GTSNPN and SVGIG (reference sequence). The CDR3 has 13 residues. The CDR3 nucleotides are TGTGCCTGGAGCTGGAAGGGGCCGCAGCCCCAGCATTTT. Its translation is CAWSWKGPQPQHF.

There are many counts of this clonotype. The chain couples TRBV29-1 to TRBJ1-2; no clear D gene. The CDR3 has 14 amino acids. Trimming stripped 6 bases from V and 4 bases from J, with 18 bases between. Germline V gene lookup returns CDR1 SQVTM and CDR2 ANQGSEA. CDR3 sequence (DNA): TGCAGCGTGTCCCCCTTCGGGGAGTTCTATGGCTACACCTTC. Its protein is CSVSPFGEFYGYTF.

This clonotype was seen repeatedly, ten times or more. This sequence joins TRBV5-6 and TRBJ1-2; D is ambiguous. Germline V gene lookup returns CDR1 SGHDT and CDR2 YYEEEE. The CDR3 length is 15 residues. Deletions cut 4 bases from V and 4 bases from J, with 17 bases between. The CDR3 loop is CASSPRKEYGYGYTF. The CDR3 DNA reads as TGTGCCAGCAGCCCTCGAAAGGAGTACGGCTATGGCTACACCTTC.

This clonotype occurred many times. The chain links TRBV15 to TRBJ2-5; 7 bases fit TRBD1. Trimming removed 6 bases from V and 6 bases from J; junction bases left unmatched: 7. The CDR3 extends over 13 amino acids. The germline gives CDR1 LNHNV, CDR2 YYDKDF (reference sequence). In nucleotides, the CDR3 is TGTGCCACCAGTTCAGGGGGAGCGAAGACCCAGTACTTC. This sequence encodes CATSSGGAKTQYF.

V is TRBV6-5 and J is TRBJ2-1; tentative D call: TRBD2 (6 bases). V was trimmed by 6 bases and J by 9 bases, leaving 18 bases between them. Germline CDR1 and CDR2: MNHEY and SVGAGI. The CDR3 has 14 amino acids. This CDR3 is CASSPRSAGSEQFF. The CDR3 DNA follows: TGTGCCAGCAGCCCTCGCTCAGCGGGCAGTGAGCAGTTCTTC.

The CDR3 region has the DNA TGTGCCAGCAACTACGCCGGGGGGGGCATTCAGCCCCAGTATTTT. This gives the protein CASNYAGGGIQPQYF. The chain recombines TRBV6-2 or TRBV6-3 with TRBJ1-5, with 8 positions matching TRBD2. Judging by the DNA end, TRBJ2-3 fits better; the J call may be wrong. The CDR3 is 15 residues long. Per the germline V gene, CDR1 is MNHEY and CDR2 is SVGEGT.

This clonotype appeared many times. The rearrangement uses TRBV4-1 and TRBJ1-2; 7 bases map to TRBD1. The CDR3 consists of 15 residues. Germline lookup yields CDR1 MGHRA and CDR2 YSYEKL. V lost 3 bases to trimming and J lost 2 bases; unmatched junction nucleotides: 6. The CDR3 loop reads CASSQKTGTNYGYTF. CDR3 DNA sequence: TGCGCCAGCAGCCAGAAGACAGGGACAAACTATGGCTACACCTTC.

The chain combines TRBV27 with TRBJ2-7; tentatively, D is TRBD1 (6 bases). Trimming took off 2 bases at V and 3 bases at J, with 11 bases between the two ends. In germline, CDR1 is MNHEY, CDR2 SMNVEV (reference sequence). The CDR3 has 14 amino acids. This chain's CDR3 is CASSLQGFRYEQYF. In DNA form, the CDR3 reads TGTGCCAGCAGTTTACAGGGGTTCCGCTACGAGCAGTACTTC.

This chain links TRBV20-1 with TRBJ2-7; perhaps TRBD2 as D (6 bases). The CDR3 contains 11 residues. Germline lookup yields CDR1 DFQATT and CDR2 SNEGSKA (reference sequence). V gave up 5 bases and J gave up 5 bases, with 10 bases separating them. The CDR3 reads CSARRGDEQYF. CDR3 nucleotides: TGCAGTGCTCGACGCGGGGACGAGCAGTACTTC.

This clonotype has more than one count but fewer than ten. Possible read error: a much larger clone is one base away. CDR3 nucleotide sequence: TGTGCCAGCAGCCAAGAGGGGCCCCAGGGCTCCTATGGCTGCACCTTC. This sequence encodes CASSQEGPQGSYGCTF. The V call is TRBV3-1, the J call TRBJ1-2; possible D gene TRBD1, 5 bases. This CDR3 spans 16 amino acids. Germline CDR1 and CDR2: LGHDT and YNNKEL (reference sequence).

This clonotype was counted many times. J is TRBJ2-7 and V is TRBV7-9; D call uncertain. This CDR3 has 15 residues. The germline CDR1 and CDR2 sequences are SEHNR and FQNEAQ (reference sequence). V lost 1 base to trimming and J lost 2 bases, with 12 bases between them. CDR3 in amino acids: CASSLGVGQTYEQYF. The CDR3 DNA is TGTGCCAGCAGCTTAGGGGTCGGGCAAACCTACGAGCAGTACTTC.

Only a few counts were recorded for this clonotype. The chain carries TRBV2 and TRBJ2-1; the D is unclear. CDR1 SNHLY and CDR2 FYNNEI come from the germline V gene. With 6 bases removed from V and 5 bases from J, the gap between germline ends came to 8 bases. This CDR3 comprises 12 residues. The CDR3 region is CASRVANNEQFF. In DNA form, the CDR3 reads TGTGCCAGCAGGGTCGCCAACAATGAGCAGTTCTTC.

The chain links TRBV4-1 to TRBJ1-4; D ambiguous. Germline values: CDR1 MGHRA, CDR2 YSYEKL. There are 16 residues in the CDR3. The V and J ends lost 3 bases and 5 bases respectively, with 16 bases between them. The CDR3 DNA reads TGCGCCAGCAGCCACCCCTGGCAGAGCAAAAATGAAAAACTGTTTTTT. Protein product: CASSHPWQSKNEKLFF.